This T cell receptor beta chain was identified in a study of blood T cells in healthy people across ages. Overall study findings and caveats: While age rose, TCR beta diversity per million T cells dropped in a roughly linear way.

The authors ran a second PCR of roughly 7 to 11 cycles using a sample-barcoded 5' primer and a J-beta primer mix. MiXCR, run by TCRdb on the 5' RACE reads, gives a single entry per CDR3 protein. The top ten clones hold 3% to 4% of a sample with 600,000 to 1,000,000 distinct CDR3 sequences, 20% to 25% of them seen once. The CDR3 totals 15 residues. The germline V gene encodes CDR1 SEHNR and CDR2 FQNEAQ (reference sequence). This clonotype was observed a few times. Its antigen is still unknown. In addition, the sample was reused for a study of T cells of mothers and their children. Turning to that study: The study recruited three healthy Caucasian mothers and their six children as donors. Addition of sample barcodes and 2-4 random nucleotides occurred through the M1S primer of the second PCR. Slightly higher overlap, not significant, was seen in related mother-child pairs than in unrelated pairs.

V is TRBV7-9 and J is TRBJ2-1; 7 bases are shared with TRBD2. The DNA matches TRBJ2-7 better at its end, which makes the J call doubtful. The sample comprised blood. This receptor was taken from a boy aged 5-17 years in good health. The CDR3 loop reads CASSPDLAETYEQYF. CDR3 nucleotide sequence: TGTGCCAGCAGCCCGGACCTAGCGGAGACATACGAGCAGTACTTC.